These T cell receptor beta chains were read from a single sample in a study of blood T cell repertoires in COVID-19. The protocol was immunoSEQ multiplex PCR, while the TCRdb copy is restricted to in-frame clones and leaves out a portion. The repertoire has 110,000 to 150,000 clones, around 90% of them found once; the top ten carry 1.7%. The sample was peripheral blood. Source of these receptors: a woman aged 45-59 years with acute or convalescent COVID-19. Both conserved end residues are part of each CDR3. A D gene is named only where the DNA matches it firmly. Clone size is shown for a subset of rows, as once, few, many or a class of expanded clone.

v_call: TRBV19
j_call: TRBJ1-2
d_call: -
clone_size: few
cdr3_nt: TGTGCCAGTAGTCCCACAGTCTATGGCTACACCTTC
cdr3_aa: CASSPTVYGYTF

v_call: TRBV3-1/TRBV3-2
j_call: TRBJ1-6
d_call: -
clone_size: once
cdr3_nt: TGTGCCAGCAGCCAAGACAGGGTTAATTCACCCCTCCACTTT
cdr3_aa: CASSQDRVNSPLHF

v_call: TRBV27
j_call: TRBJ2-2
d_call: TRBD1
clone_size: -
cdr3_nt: TGTGCCAGCAGTTTATCGGGCTCCTCGGGGACAGGGGGTAACACCGGGGAGCTGTTTTTT
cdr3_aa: CASSLSGSSGTGGNTGELFF

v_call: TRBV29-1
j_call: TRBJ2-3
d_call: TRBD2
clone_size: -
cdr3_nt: TGCAGCGTTTCCTTGCGGGAGTACACAGATACGCAGTATTTT
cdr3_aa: CSVSLREYTDTQYF

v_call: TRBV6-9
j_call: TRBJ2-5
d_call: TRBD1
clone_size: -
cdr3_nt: TGTGCCAGCAACGACAGGGGTCAAGAGACCCAGTACTTC
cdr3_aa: CASNDRGQETQYF

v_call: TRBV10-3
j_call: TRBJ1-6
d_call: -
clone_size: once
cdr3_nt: TGTGCCATTTGGGACTCCCCGGATTCACCCCTCCACTTT
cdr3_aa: CAIWDSPDSPLHF

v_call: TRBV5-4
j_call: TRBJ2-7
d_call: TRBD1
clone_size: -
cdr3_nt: TGTGCCAGCAGCTTGGGGACAGGGGGCTCCTACGAGCAGTACTTC
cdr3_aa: CASSLGTGGSYEQYF

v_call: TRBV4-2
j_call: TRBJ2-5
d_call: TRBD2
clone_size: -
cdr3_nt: TGTGCCAGCAGCCAAGCCGACGGGACTAGCACCAACCGGGAGACCCAGTACTTC
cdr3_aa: CASSQADGTSTNRETQYF

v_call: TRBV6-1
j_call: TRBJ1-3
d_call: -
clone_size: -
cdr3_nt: TGTGCCAGCAGTGAACGGTGGTCTGGAAACACCATATATTTT
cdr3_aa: CASSERWSGNTIYF

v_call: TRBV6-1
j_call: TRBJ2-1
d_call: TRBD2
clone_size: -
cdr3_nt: TGTGCCAGCAGTGAAGAAGAGCGGGGGGGCTATGAGCAGTTCTTC
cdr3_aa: CASSEEERGGYEQFF

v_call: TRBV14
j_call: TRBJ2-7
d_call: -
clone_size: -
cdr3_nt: TGTGCCAGCAGCCCCACGTACGGAGTCTACGAGCAGTACTTC
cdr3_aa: CASSPTYGVYEQYF

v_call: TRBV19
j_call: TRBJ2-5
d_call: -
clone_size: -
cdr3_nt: TGTGCCAGTGGTAGTCCCGAGCGCGAGACCCAGTACTTC
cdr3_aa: CASGSPERETQYF

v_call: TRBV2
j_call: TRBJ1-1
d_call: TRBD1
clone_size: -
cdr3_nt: TGTGCCAGCAGGAGTGGGGACAGGGCGTATACTGAAGCTTTCTTT
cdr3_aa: CASRSGDRAYTEAFF

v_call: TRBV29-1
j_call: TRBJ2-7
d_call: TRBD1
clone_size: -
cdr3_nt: TGCAGCGTTGCTCCGGGACAGCGACCCTACGAGCAGTACTTC
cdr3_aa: CSVAPGQRPYEQYF

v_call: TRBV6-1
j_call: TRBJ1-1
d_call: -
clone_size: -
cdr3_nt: TGTGCCAGCAGTGAAGCGCTGGCGGATGAAGCTTTCTTT
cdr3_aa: CASSEALADEAFF

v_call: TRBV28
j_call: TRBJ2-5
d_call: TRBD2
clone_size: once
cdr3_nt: TGTGCCAGCAGTTTAAACGCCTGGATCGGGACTACGCAAGAGACCCAGTACTTC
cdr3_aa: CASSLNAWIGTTQETQYF

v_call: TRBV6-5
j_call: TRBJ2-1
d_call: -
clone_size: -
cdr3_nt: TGTGCCAGCGAAGGCGGCCACTCCTACAATGAGCAGTTCTTC
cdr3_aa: CASEGGHSYNEQFF

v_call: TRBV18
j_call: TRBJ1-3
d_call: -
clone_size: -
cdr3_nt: TGTGCCAGCTCACGAAACGAGGGCCTCTCTGGAAACACCATATATTTT
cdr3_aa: CASSRNEGLSGNTIYF

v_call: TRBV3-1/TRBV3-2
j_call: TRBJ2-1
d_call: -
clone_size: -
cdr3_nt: TGTGCCAGCAGCCAAGCCGCCATGGGAGGCGAGCAGTTCTTC
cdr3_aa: CASSQAAMGGEQFF

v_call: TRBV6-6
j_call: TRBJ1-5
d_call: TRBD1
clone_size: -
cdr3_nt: TGTGCCAGCAGTTACCCCGACAGGGGGAGGCAGCCCCAGCATTTT
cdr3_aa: CASSYPDRGRQPQHF

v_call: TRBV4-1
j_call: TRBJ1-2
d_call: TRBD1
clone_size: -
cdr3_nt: TGCGCCAGCAGCCAACAAGTAGGACAGGGGGGCGGCTACACCTTC
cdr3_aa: CASSQQVGQGGGYTF

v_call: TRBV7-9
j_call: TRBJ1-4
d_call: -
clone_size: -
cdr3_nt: TGTGCCAGCAGCTTAGGAGGGACTAATGAAAAACTGTTTTTT
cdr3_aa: CASSLGGTNEKLFF

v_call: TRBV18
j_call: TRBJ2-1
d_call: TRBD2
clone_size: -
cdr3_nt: TGTGCCAGCTCACCACTTTCCCTAGCGGGAGGGCAGATGGAGCAGTTCTTC
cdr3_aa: CASSPLSLAGGQMEQFF

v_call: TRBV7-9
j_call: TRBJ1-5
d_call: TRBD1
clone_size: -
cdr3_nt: TGTGCCAGCAGCCTCACCCGGGACAGGGATATGTTAAACCAGCCCCAGCATTTT
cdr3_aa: CASSLTRDRDMLNQPQHF

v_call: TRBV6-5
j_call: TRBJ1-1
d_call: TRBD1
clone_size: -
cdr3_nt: TGTGCCAGCGCGAGGGGGCGAAACACTGAAGCTTTCTTT
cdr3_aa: CASARGRNTEAFF

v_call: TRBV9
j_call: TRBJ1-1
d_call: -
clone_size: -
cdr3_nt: TGTGCCAGCAGCCAGGCGGAGGGAGGTTTAACTGAAGCTTTCTTT
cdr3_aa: CASSQAEGGLTEAFF

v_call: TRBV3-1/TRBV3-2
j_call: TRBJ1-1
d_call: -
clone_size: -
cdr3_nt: TGTGCCAGCAGCCAAGGATGGGGCAGTTTAGGGACTGAAGCTTTCTTT
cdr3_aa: CASSQGWGSLGTEAFF

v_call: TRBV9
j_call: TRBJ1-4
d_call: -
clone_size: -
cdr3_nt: TGTGCCAGCAGCGGACACGTCGGTGAAAAACTGTTTTTT
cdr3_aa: CASSGHVGEKLFF

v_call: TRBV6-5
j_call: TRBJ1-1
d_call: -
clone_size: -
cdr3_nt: TGTGCCAGCAGTTACCTCCGTGGCAGTACTGAAGCTTTCTTT
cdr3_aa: CASSYLRGSTEAFF

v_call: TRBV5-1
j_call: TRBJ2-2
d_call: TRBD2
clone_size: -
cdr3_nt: TGCGCCAGCGTACCGGGACTAGCGGGCACCGGGGAGCTGTTTTTT
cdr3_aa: CASVPGLAGTGELFF

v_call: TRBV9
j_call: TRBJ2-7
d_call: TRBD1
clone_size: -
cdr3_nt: TGTGCCAGCAGCGCAGCCGGGACAGGGGGAGGGGAGCAGTACTTC
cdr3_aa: CASSAAGTGGGEQYF

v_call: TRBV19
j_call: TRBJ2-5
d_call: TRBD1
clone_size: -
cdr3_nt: TGTGCCAGTAGTACCGACAGGGGGCGAGAGACCCAGTACTTC
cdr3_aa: CASSTDRGRETQYF

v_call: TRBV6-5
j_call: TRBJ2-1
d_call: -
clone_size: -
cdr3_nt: TGTGCCAGCAGTTACTCCCTGGGGAGGGAGCAGTTCTTC
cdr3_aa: CASSYSLGREQFF

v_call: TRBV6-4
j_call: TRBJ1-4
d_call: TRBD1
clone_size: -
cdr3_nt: TGTGCCAGAACAGGGGGCGCGGGGGAAAAACTGTTTTTT
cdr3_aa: CARTGGAGEKLFF

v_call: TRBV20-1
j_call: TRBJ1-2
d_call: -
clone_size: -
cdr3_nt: TGCAGTGCTAAACAGCTGGGAGACACCTTC
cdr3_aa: CSAKQLGDTF

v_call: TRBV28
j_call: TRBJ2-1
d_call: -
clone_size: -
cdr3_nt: TGTGCCAGCAGTTTGGGTTTCCTGCCCGGCCCGCCTCGGGGTGAGCAGTTCTTC
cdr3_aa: CASSLGFLPGPPRGEQFF

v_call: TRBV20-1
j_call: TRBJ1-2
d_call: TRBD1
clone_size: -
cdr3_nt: TGCAGTGCTAGTCCGAACCGGGACAGGGTCGGCTACACCTTC
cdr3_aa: CSASPNRDRVGYTF

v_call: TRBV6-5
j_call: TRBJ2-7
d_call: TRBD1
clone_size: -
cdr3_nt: TGTGCCAGCAGTTACTCGTCGACAGGGGGTAACTACGAGCAGTACTTC
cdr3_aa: CASSYSSTGGNYEQYF

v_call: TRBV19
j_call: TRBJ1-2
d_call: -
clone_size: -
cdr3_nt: TGTGCCAGTAGTATCTGGGAGGAGTATCAGGGCTATGGCTACACCTTC
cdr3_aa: CASSIWEEYQGYGYTF

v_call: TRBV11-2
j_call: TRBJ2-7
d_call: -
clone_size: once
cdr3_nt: TGTGCCAGCAGCTCACTAGCTCGTGAGCAGTACTTC
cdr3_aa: CASSSLAREQYF

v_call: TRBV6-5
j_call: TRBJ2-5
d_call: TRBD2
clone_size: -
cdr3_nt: TGTGCCAGCAGGCAGCGGGGGGGCTGGGAGACCCAGTACTTC
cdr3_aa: CASRQRGGWETQYF

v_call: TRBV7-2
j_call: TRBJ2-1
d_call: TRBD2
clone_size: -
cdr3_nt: TGTGCCAGCAGCTTAGTAGAGTCCGGGACTAGCAATGAGCAGTTCTTC
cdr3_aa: CASSLVESGTSNEQFF

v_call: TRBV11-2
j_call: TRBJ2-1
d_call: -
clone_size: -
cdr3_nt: TGTGCCAGCAGACTGGACACCTTAACCTACAATGAGCAGTTCTTC
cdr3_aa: CASRLDTLTYNEQFF

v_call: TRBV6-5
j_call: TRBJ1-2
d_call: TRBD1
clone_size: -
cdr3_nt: TGTGCCAGCTCCGGACAGGGCAACTATGGCTACACCTTC
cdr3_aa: CASSGQGNYGYTF

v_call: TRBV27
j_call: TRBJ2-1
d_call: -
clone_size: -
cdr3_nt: TGTGCCAGCAGGGGCGGGACGGCCTACAATGAGCAGTTCTTC
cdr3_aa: CASRGGTAYNEQFF

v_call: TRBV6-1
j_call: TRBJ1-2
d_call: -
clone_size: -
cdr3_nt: TGTGCCAGCAGTGAAGGGGCAGGGTTTGGCTACACCTTC
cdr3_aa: CASSEGAGFGYTF

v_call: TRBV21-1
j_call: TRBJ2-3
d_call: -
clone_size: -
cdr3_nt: TGTGCCAGCAGCAAAGGTGAGGGCCGCGTCCGAACAGATACGCAGTATTTT
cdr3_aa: CASSKGEGRVRTDTQYF